These T cell receptor beta chains were read from a single sample in a study of blood T cell repertoires in COVID-19. Repertoires were generated with immunoSEQ multiplex PCR, while TCRdb's copy carries only in-frame clones and drops some. Seen here are approximately 100,000 clones, about 64% observed once, and the top ten hold approximately 0.9%. The sequenced material came from peripheral blood. The receptors originated from a human donor with acute or convalescent COVID-19. The donor label of this sample is uncertain. The CDR3 runs from the conserved cysteine through the conserved F or W. A D gene is named only where the DNA matches it firmly. Clone sizes are given selectively: once, few, many, or a class where the clone is expanded.

CDR3 protein,CDR3 DNA,clone size,J gene,D gene,V gene
CASSGLGAIQETQYF,TGTGCCAGCAGTGGGCTAGGGGCTATCCAAGAGACCCAGTACTTC,NA,TRBJ2-5,NA,TRBV2
CASSPGIWQPQHF,TGTGCCAGCAGCCCAGGAATTTGGCAGCCCCAGCATTTT,many,TRBJ1-5,NA,TRBV7-2
CASSLASSSYEQYF,TGTGCCAGCAGCTTAGCGAGTAGCTCCTACGAGCAGTACTTC,NA,TRBJ2-7,NA,TRBV7-2
CATSDPRGGKDTQYF,TGTGCCACCAGTGATCCGCGGGGGGGCAAAGATACGCAGTATTTT,NA,TRBJ2-3,TRBD2,TRBV24-1
CSAQGGTLEETQYF,TGCAGCGCCCAAGGCGGTACACTGGAAGAGACCCAGTACTTC,once,TRBJ2-5,NA,TRBV29-1
CASSLNVGGETQYF,TGCGCCAGCAGCCTAAATGTGGGGGGAGAGACCCAGTACTTC,NA,TRBJ2-5,NA,TRBV4-1
CASSPGQSLGGYTF,TGTGCCAGCAGCCCGGGACAGTCACTGGGCGGCTACACCTTC,NA,TRBJ1-2,TRBD1,TRBV7-2
CATSDSKRGGVTDEQFF,TGTGCCACCAGTGATTCGAAGCGGGGGGGCGTTACGGATGAGCAGTTCTTC,NA,TRBJ2-1,TRBD2,TRBV24-1
CASSLGLGLSGNTIYF,TGTGCCAGCAGCTTGGGGCTGGGCCTCTCTGGAAACACCATATATTTT,NA,TRBJ1-3,NA,TRBV5-8
CASTVYRGGYTF,TGTGCCAGCACTGTTTACAGGGGTGGCTACACCTTC,NA,TRBJ1-2,TRBD1,TRBV2
CASSVGTAEFYEQYF,TGTGCCAGCAGCGTAGGGACAGCAGAGTTCTACGAGCAGTACTTC,NA,TRBJ2-7,NA,TRBV9
CASSGDLGRNTGELFF,TGTGCCAGTAGTGGGGATTTGGGGAGGAACACCGGGGAGCTGTTTTTT,NA,TRBJ2-2,NA,TRBV19
CATRQGTEAFF,TGTGCCACCCGACAGGGGACTGAAGCTTTCTTT,NA,TRBJ1-1,TRBD1,TRBV24-1
CASGQVMNTEAFF,TGTGCCAGCGGACAGGTTATGAACACTGAAGCTTTCTTT,NA,TRBJ1-1,TRBD1,TRBV6-5
CASSFRNPGQGRGGYTF,TGTGCCAGCAGTTTCCGAAACCCGGGACAGGGACGAGGAGGCTACACCTTC,NA,TRBJ1-2,TRBD1,TRBV7-9
CASSAGQGHYEQYF,TGCGCCAGCAGCGCGGGACAGGGCCACTACGAGCAGTACTTC,NA,TRBJ2-7,TRBD1,TRBV10-2
CASRSASRNTEAFF,TGTGCCAGCAGAAGCGCCTCACGGAACACTGAAGCTTTCTTT,NA,TRBJ1-1,NA,TRBV2
CASSSGTARFVTQYF,TGTGCCAGCAGCTCCGGGACAGCCCGGTTCGTTACGCAGTATTTT,NA,TRBJ2-3,TRBD1,TRBV28
CSVSDRGRNTEAFF,TGCAGCGTTTCCGACAGGGGCAGGAACACTGAAGCTTTCTTT,NA,TRBJ1-1,TRBD1,TRBV29-1
CASSSVGGPETQYF,TGTGCCAGCAGCTCAGTGGGGGGGCCGGAGACCCAGTACTTC,NA,TRBJ2-5,NA,TRBV7-9
CASSTDTWNSPLHF,TGTGCCAGTAGTACCGACACTTGGAATTCACCCCTCCACTTT,NA,TRBJ1-6,NA,TRBV19
CAISEQSTDTQYF,TGTGCCATCAGTGAACAGAGCACAGATACGCAGTATTTT,NA,TRBJ2-3,NA,TRBV10-3
CASSLGRGGLEQYF,TGTGCCAGCAGCTTAGGGCGGGGGGGCCTCGAGCAGTACTTC,few,TRBJ2-7,TRBD2,TRBV7-2
CASSYGTGAKRMSYTF,TGTGCCAGCAGTTACGGGACAGGGGCCAAACGGATGAGCTACACCTTC,NA,TRBJ1-2,TRBD1,TRBV6-2/TRBV6-3
CASRTTGTQNNSPLHF,TGTGCCAGCAGGACAACCGGGACACAAAATAATTCACCCCTCCACTTT,few,TRBJ1-6,NA,TRBV3-1/TRBV3-2
CASSLDLIGGAPGDTQYF,TGCGCCAGCAGCTTGGACCTGATTGGGGGGGCCCCGGGAGATACGCAGTATTTT,NA,TRBJ2-3,NA,TRBV5-1
CASSLAVGGQGYTF,TGTGCCAGCAGCTTAGCGGTGGGGGGGCAAGGCTACACCTTC,NA,TRBJ1-2,NA,TRBV7-2
CASSRDRGRLGELFF,TGTGCCAGCAGTAGGGACAGGGGGCGCCTCGGGGAGCTGTTTTTT,NA,TRBJ2-2,TRBD1,TRBV2